This T cell receptor (beta chain) appears in the sequencing data of a study of Ad26.COV2.S vaccination and SARS-CoV-2 variants. On the study more broadly: Dosing was one shot or two shots 56 days apart.

Regarding the study as a whole: Substantial breadth in spike-specific CD8+ and CD4+ T cell responses was reportedly seen after vaccination. Total T cell responses, in the TCR breadth and depth analyses, may have been underestimated.

As concerns this clone: Its matching antigen is unknown.

The germline gives CDR1 MNHEY, CDR2 SVGAGI. This CDR3 has 15 amino acids. With 5 bases clipped from V and 0 bases from J, the junction kept 7 bases outside the gene matches. Treatment described: approximately 18 received Ad26.COV2.S at low or high dose, single or two shots; several received placebo; per-sample allocation not given. Day 63 after the first injection of vaccine or placebo was the sampling time. Only in-frame clones appear in the TCRdb table, and some are missing; sequencing was by immunoSEQ multiplex PCR. Of about 440,000 clones in the sample, 90% were seen once. Sequenced here: peripheral blood, sampled in a trial of Ad26.COV2.S vaccine versus placebo. This chain joins TRBV6-5 and TRBJ2-7; 7 positions agree with TRBD1. The sequence was obtained from a person between 18 and 65 years old who received the Ad26.COV2.S COVID-19 vaccine or a placebo. CDR3 region: CASSRQGYDSYEQYF. The CDR3 region has the DNA TGTGCCAGCAGTAGACAGGGTTACGACTCCTACGAGCAGTACTTC.